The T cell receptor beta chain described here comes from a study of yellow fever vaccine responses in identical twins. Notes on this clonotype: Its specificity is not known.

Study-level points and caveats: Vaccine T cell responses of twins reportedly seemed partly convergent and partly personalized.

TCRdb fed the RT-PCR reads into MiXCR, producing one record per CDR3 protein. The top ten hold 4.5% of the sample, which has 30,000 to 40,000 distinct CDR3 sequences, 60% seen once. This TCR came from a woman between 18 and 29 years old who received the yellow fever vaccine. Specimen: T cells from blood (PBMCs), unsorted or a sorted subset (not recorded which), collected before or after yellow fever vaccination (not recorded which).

The CDR3 reads CATSEGKTYEQYF. The CDR3 DNA reads TGTGCCACCAGTGAGGGGAAAACCTACGAGCAGTACTTC. The V gene is TRBV24-1, the J gene TRBJ2-7; D is uncertain. In germline, CDR1 is KGHDR, CDR2 SFDVKD. Trimming removed 4 bases from V and 2 bases from J, with 8 bases in between. This CDR3 contains 13 residues.